This is a list of T cell receptor beta chains from one sample in a study of T cells after posttransplantation cyclophosphamide. Generated by immunoSEQ multiplex PCR, the TCRdb table keeps only in-frame clones and is missing some. The repertoire holds 45,000 to 65,000 clones, with approximately 94% as singletons. The sequencing sample was made of PBMCs. All receptors come from a woman in her thirties in good health and a related stem cell transplant donor. CDR3s include the opening cysteine and the closing phenylalanine or tryptophan. Fields, in order: J gene, D gene, clone size, V gene, CDR3 DNA, CDR3 protein. D genes are given only for firm matches. A row's size may be missing; if present it is once, few, many or a size class.

>TRBJ2-2|-|-|TRBV7-3
TGTGCCAGCAGCTCCTCGAACACCGGGGAGCTGTTTTTT
CASSSSNTGELFF
>TRBJ1-1|TRBD1|-|TRBV9
TGTGCCAGCAGCGTAGGGACAGGGCTAATGAACACTGAAGCTTTCTTT
CASSVGTGLMNTEAFF
>TRBJ1-3|TRBD1|-|TRBV7-3
TGTGCCAGCAGCCAGGGGGTCTCTGGAAACACCATATATTTT
CASSQGVSGNTIYF
>TRBJ1-1|-|-|TRBV12-2
TGTGCAAGTCGCCCCCAGGGGGGTACTGAAGCTTTCTTT
CASRPQGGTEAFF
>TRBJ2-5|-|-|TRBV9
TGTGCCAGCAGCGGGACTGGAGAGACCCAGTACTTC
CASSGTGETQYF
>TRBJ1-1|-|-|TRBV5-4
TGTGCCAGCAGCAGGGGGTACACTGAAGCTTTCTTT
CASSRGYTEAFF
>TRBJ2-7|TRBD2|-|TRBV29-1
TGCAGCGTTGCTGGCGGGGGAAGCTCCTACGAGCAGTACTTC
CSVAGGGSSYEQYF
>TRBJ2-7|-|-|TRBV5-5
TGTGCCAGCAGCTTGGCGGCGGCAACCTACGAGCAGTACTTC
CASSLAAATYEQYF
>TRBJ2-3|-|-|TRBV28
TGTGCCAGCAGTTTATGGGCGGCTAGCACAGATAAGCAGTATTTT
CASSLWAASTDKQYF
>TRBJ1-1|-|once|TRBV11-3
TGTGCCAGCAGCCCGGACAGCATGAACACTGAAGCTTTCTTT
CASSPDSMNTEAFF
>TRBJ2-7|-|-|TRBV7-2
TGTGCCAGCCGGCTACAGCCGCCCTACGAGCAGTACTTC
CASRLQPPYEQYF
>TRBJ1-3|TRBD1|-|TRBV11-2
TGTGCCAGCAGCTTAGGACCCCCCCGGGACAGGGGCCCTGGAAACACCATATATTTT
CASSLGPPRDRGPGNTIYF
>TRBJ2-7|TRBD1|-|TRBV6-5
TGTGCCAGCAGCCGTGACAGGGTTTTCTACGAGCAGTACTTC
CASSRDRVFYEQYF
>TRBJ1-1|TRBD1|once|TRBV7-2
TGTGCCAGCAGGCGACAGGGGATGGAAGCTTTCTTT
CASRRQGMEAFF
>TRBJ2-5|-|-|TRBV7-9
TGTGCCAGCAGCTTATGGGGGCAGGACTTTGAGACCCAGTACTTC
CASSLWGQDFETQYF
>TRBJ1-1|TRBD1|-|TRBV7-2
TGTGCCAGCAGCTTCGGGTCGGGGGACAGGGCACCAGCTTTCTTT
CASSFGSGDRAPAFF
>TRBJ1-1|TRBD1|-|TRBV9
TGTGCCAGCAGCGTAGGCAGGACAGGACATAACACTGAAGCTTTCTTT
CASSVGRTGHNTEAFF
>TRBJ2-5|TRBD2|-|TRBV9
TGTGCCAGCAGCGTAGTCGGGGGGCAAGAGACCCAGTACTTC
CASSVVGGQETQYF
>TRBJ1-3|-|-|TRBV5-1
TGCGCCAGCAGGGAGGGCTACTCTGGAAACACCATATATTTT
CASREGYSGNTIYF
>TRBJ2-7|-|once|TRBV2
TGTGCCAGCAGTGTCCAGGGGATGTCCTACGAGCAGTACTTC
CASSVQGMSYEQYF
>TRBJ1-1|-|-|TRBV2
TGTGCCAGTACCTCCAGGGTGGATCACACTGAAGCTTTCTTT
CASTSRVDHTEAFF
>TRBJ2-7|-|once|TRBV20-1
TGCAGTGCGGGAGTCGTGACCGAGCAGTACTTC
CSAGVVTEQYF
>TRBJ2-1|TRBD1|few|TRBV11-2
TGTGCCAGCAGCCTGAGAACAGGGGGTTCCTACAATGAGCAGTTCTTC
CASSLRTGGSYNEQFF
>TRBJ1-1|-|-|TRBV7-5
TGTGCCAGCAGCCCTGCGGCGAACACTGAAGCTTTCTTT
CASSPAANTEAFF
>TRBJ1-2|-|once|TRBV4-1
TGCGCCAGCAGCCAATCCATTAACTATGGCTACACCTTC
CASSQSINYGYTF
>TRBJ1-1|-|-|TRBV6-4
TGTGCCAGCCGCGGGGGTTCCACTGAAGCTTTCTTT
CASRGGSTEAFF
>TRBJ2-3|-|-|TRBV5-1
TGCGCCAGCAGCTTGGATAGGGGTGAGTTGGATACGCAGTATTTT
CASSLDRGELDTQYF
>TRBJ1-1|-|-|TRBV11-2
TGTGCCAGCAGTGAACACCAGGGTTCTGAAGCTTTCTTT
CASSEHQGSEAFF
>TRBJ2-5|TRBD2|-|TRBV27
TGTGCCAGCAGTTTTACTAGCGGGGGGGAGACCCAGTACTTC
CASSFTSGGETQYF
>TRBJ2-2|TRBD2|-|TRBV7-3
TGTGCCAGCAGCTTAGGGACTAGCAACGGGGAGCTGTTTTTT
CASSLGTSNGELFF
>TRBJ2-5|-|-|TRBV5-6
TGTGCCAGCAGCCCGAGGGCGGGATTGTACCAAGAGACCCAGTACTTC
CASSPRAGLYQETQYF
>TRBJ2-1|-|-|TRBV7-9
TGTGCCAGCAGCTTAGAGGCTAGGAGGAATGAGCAGTTCTTC
CASSLEARRNEQFF
>TRBJ2-2|-|-|TRBV2
TGTGCCAGCAGTTTCAGGGGCACCGGGGAGCTGTTTTTT
CASSFRGTGELFF
>TRBJ1-5|-|-|TRBV19
TGTGCCAGTAGGGGCCAGGGTTGGAGCAATCAGCCCCAGCATTTT
CASRGQGWSNQPQHF
>TRBJ2-6|-|once|TRBV5-5
TGTGCCAGCAGCTTGGCCGGGGCTGGGGCCAACGTCCTGACTTTC
CASSLAGAGANVLTF
>TRBJ2-5|-|-|TRBV7-2
TGTGCCAGCAGCCAAACTCAGGCCCTCCGGGAGACCCAGTACTTC
CASSQTQALRETQYF
>TRBJ2-5|TRBD1|-|TRBV5-6
TGTGCCAGCAGCTTGGAAGGGACAGGGTGGGAGACCCAGTACTTC
CASSLEGTGWETQYF
>TRBJ2-3|-|-|TRBV12-2
TGTGCAAGTCGCTTAGAACAGGGGAGACGCACAGATACGCAGTATTTT
CASRLEQGRRTDTQYF
>TRBJ1-1|TRBD1|-|TRBV5-1
TGCGCCAGCAGCTTTGGACAGGGGACGTTTACCGATGAAGCTTTCTTT
CASSFGQGTFTDEAFF
>TRBJ2-3|-|-|TRBV28
TGTGCCAGCAGCATAGCACCACAGGGTGGCGATACGCAGTATTTT
CASSIAPQGGDTQYF
>TRBJ2-2|TRBD1|-|TRBV11-2
TGTGCCAGCAGCCTCAAATACGGGGGGACAGGGGGATCCGGGGAGCTGTTTTTT
CASSLKYGGTGGSGELFF
>TRBJ2-3|-|-|TRBV2
TGTGCCAGCAGTGAATTAGGACAGATCACAGATACGCAGTATTTT
CASSELGQITDTQYF
>TRBJ1-2|-|once|TRBV4-2
TGTGCCAGCAGCCACGCCAAGAGCAGGGAACTAAGCTATGGCTACACCTTC
CASSHAKSRELSYGYTF
>TRBJ2-5|TRBD1|-|TRBV5-4
TGTGCCAGCAGCCCCGGACAGGGGCGGGAGACCCAGTACTTC
CASSPGQGRETQYF
>TRBJ2-2|-|once|TRBV29-1
TGCAGCGTTGGGGGGGTGGGCCAGACCGGGGAGCTGTTTTTT
CSVGGVGQTGELFF
>TRBJ1-4|-|-|TRBV9
TGTGCCAGCAGCGTAGGAGGACAGCAAGGGGCTGAAAAACTGTTTTTT
CASSVGGQQGAEKLFF
>TRBJ1-6|-|-|TRBV9
TGTGCCAGCAGCGTCCGGGACACCTACTCACCCCTCCACTTT
CASSVRDTYSPLHF
>TRBJ1-2|-|-|TRBV6-1
TGTGCCAGCAGTGATTGGGGGGGGGATGGCTACACCTTC
CASSDWGGDGYTF
>TRBJ1-1|-|once|TRBV30
TGTGCCTGGAGTAGCGAGACTGAAGCTTTCTTT
CAWSSETEAFF
>TRBJ1-2|TRBD1|-|TRBV6-5
TGTGCCAGCACCGACAGGGCGGGGTATGGCTACACCTTC
CASTDRAGYGYTF
>TRBJ1-2|TRBD1|-|TRBV14
TGTGCCAGCAGCCAGTACAGGGGTTGGGGCTACACCTTC
CASSQYRGWGYTF
>TRBJ2-7|-|once|TRBV5-4
TGTGCCAGCAGCTCCCAACACAACGAGCAGTACTTC
CASSSQHNEQYF
>TRBJ1-5|TRBD1|few|TRBV19
TGTGCCAGTACCCAGTACAGGGGGCAAAATATAGGCAATCAGCCCCAGCATTTT
CASTQYRGQNIGNQPQHF